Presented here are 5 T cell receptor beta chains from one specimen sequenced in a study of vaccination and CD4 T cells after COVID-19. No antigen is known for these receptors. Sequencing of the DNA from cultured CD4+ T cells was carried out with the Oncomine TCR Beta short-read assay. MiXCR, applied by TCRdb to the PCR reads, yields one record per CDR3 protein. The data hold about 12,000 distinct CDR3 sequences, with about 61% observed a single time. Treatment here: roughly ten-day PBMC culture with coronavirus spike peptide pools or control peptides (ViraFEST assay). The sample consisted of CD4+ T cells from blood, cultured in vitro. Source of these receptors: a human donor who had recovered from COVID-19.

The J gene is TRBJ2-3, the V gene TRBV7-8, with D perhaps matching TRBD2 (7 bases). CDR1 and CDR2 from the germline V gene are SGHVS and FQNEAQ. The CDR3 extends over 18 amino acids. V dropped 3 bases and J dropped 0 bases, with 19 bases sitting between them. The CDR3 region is CASSFLRGRGGSTDTQYF. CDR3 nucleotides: TGTGCCAGCAGCTTTCTGCGTGGGAGGGGGGGGAGCACAGATACGCAGTATTTT. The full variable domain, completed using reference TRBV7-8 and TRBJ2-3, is GAGVSQSPRYKVAKRGQDVALRCDPISGHVSLFWYQQALGQGPEFLTYFQNEAQLDKSGLPSDRFFAERPEGSVSTLKIQRTQQEDSAVYLCASSFLRGRGGSTDTQYFGPGTRLTVL.

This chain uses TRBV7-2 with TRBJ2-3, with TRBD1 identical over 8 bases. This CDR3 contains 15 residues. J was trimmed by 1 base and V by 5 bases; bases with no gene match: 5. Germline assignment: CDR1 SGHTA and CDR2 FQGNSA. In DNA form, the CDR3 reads TGTGCCAGCAGCCTTCAGGGGGCTCGCACAGATACGCAGTATTTT. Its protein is CASSLQGARTDTQYF.

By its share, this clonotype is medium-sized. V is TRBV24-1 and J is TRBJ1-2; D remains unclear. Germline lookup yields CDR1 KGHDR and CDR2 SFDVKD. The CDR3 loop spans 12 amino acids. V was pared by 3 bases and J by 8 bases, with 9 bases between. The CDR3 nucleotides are TGTGCCACCAGTGATCCTAGAGGGGGCTACACCTTC. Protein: CATSDPRGGYTF.

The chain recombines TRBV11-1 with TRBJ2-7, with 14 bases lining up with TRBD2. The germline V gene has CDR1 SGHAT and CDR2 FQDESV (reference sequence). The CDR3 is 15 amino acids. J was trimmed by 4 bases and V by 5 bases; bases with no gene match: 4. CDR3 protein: CASSRLAGGMYEQYF. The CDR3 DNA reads TGTGCCAGCAGCCGACTAGCGGGGGGGATGTACGAGCAGTACTTC.

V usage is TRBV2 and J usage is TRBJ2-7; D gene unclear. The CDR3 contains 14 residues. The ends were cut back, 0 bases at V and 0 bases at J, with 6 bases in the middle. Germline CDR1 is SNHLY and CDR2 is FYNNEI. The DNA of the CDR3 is TGTGCCAGCAGTGAAGCTGCAACCTCCTACGAGCAGTACTTC. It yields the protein CASSEAATSYEQYF.